This TCR beta chain was sequenced for a study of T-cell memory formation after mild COVID-19. This clonotype was detected only a few times. TCRdb re-called the 5' RACE reads with MiXCR, one entry per CDR3 protein. The repertoire has more than 110,000 distinct CDR3 sequences, roughly 24% of them found once; the top ten carry roughly a quarter. Sample: PBMCs or a T cell subset sorted from them (not recorded which). This clonotype was obtained from an adult woman who had mild COVID-19 (a few samples of this study predate the infection). Cell type and time point are not known.

As DNA, the CDR3 is TGTGCCACCAGCAGAGATCGGGGCCCCGGGGAGCTGTTTTTT. This gives the protein CATSRDRGPGELFF. The chain employs TRBV15 and TRBJ2-2, with D possibly being TRBD1 or TRBD2 (5 bases each). V was pared by 0 bases and J by 6 bases, with 8 bases between. Germline CDR1 and CDR2: LNHNV and YYDKDF (reference sequence). This CDR3 comprises 14 residues.